Presented here are 25 T cell receptor beta chains from one specimen sequenced in a study of T cell clonality in common variable immunodeficiency. The table came from immunoSEQ multiplex PCR; TCRdb's copy has only in-frame clones and leaves some out. The sample holds roughly 60,000 clones, and no clone turns up only once. The specimen was peripheral blood mononuclear cells. These receptors were collected from a person aged 18 to 75 in good health.

In this sample, this clone turned up many times. The sequence runs out 3 residues before the end of the CDR3; the remainder is reconstructed from the germline J gene. The chain employs TRBV4-1 and TRBJ2-4; the match to TRBD2 covers 7 bases. Germline loops: CDR1 MGHRA, CDR2 YSYEKL. The CDR3 runs 18 residues. Trimming cost V 0 bases and J 0 bases; bases outside gene matches: 8. CDR3 DNA, as far as it was read: TGCGCCAGCAGCCAAGATTCTGGGGGACTATTAGCCAAAAACATT. Amino acids: CASSQDSGGLLAKNI. From start to end, the CDR3 is CASSQDSGGLLAKNIQYF.

There are many counts of this clone. The sequence runs out 3 residues before the end of the CDR3; the remainder is reconstructed from the germline J gene. V and J are TRBV19 and TRBJ2-7; TRBD1 is a possible D gene (6 bases). Germline V gene data show CDR1 as LNHDA and CDR2 as SQIVND (reference sequence). This CDR3 contains 15 residues. V was trimmed by 3 bases and J by 2 bases, leaving 14 bases between them. The chain's CDR3 is CASSIQGLGPYEQYF. The part of the CDR3 DNA that was read is TGTGCCAGTAGTATTCAGGGGTTGGGCCCCTACGAG.

This clone was detected many times. Read sequence stops 3 residues before the CDR3 end, and the germline J gene provides the missing end. Other DNA sequences of this sample code for an identical CDR3. The gene calls are TRBV20-1 and TRBJ2-7; 10 positions agree with TRBD2. V was pared by 5 bases and J by 1 base, with 5 bases of the junction left unmatched. Germline values: CDR1 DFQATT, CDR2 SNEGSKA (reference sequence). This CDR3 comprises 14 residues. CDR3 amino acids: CSALRTSGSYEQYF. CDR3 DNA (partial): TGCAGTGCTCTCCGGACTAGCGGATCCTACGAG.

This clone came up many times. Sequencing ends 3 residues short of the CDR3 end; the germline J gene provides the rest. The rearrangement uses TRBV20-1 and TRBJ2-1, with 7 bases that match TRBD1. V trimming: 4 bases; J trimming: 0 bases; junction bases outside the gene matches: 9. Germline CDR1 DFQATT, CDR2 SNEGSKA (reference sequence). CDR3 size: 16 residues. CDR3 protein: CSAKRPGQSSYNEQFF. The CDR3 DNA, read in part, is TGCAGTGCTAAAAGACCGGGACAGAGCTCCTACAATGAG.

This clone has ten or more counts. The observed sequence ends 3 residues before the CDR3 terminus, with the missing tail filled in from the germline J gene. The chain is built from TRBV20-1 and TRBJ2-3, with 8 positions matching TRBD2. The V gene end was trimmed by 0 bases and the J gene end by 1 base; junction bases not matched to a gene: 0. Germline CDR1 DFQATT, CDR2 SNEGSKA (reference sequence). The CDR3 is 14 amino acids. CDR3 loop: CSAREAGGTDTQYF. The sequenced CDR3 bases are TGCAGTGCTAGAGAAGCGGGGGGCACAGATACG.

Ten or more counts support this clone. Read data end 3 residues before the CDR3 end; the end is taken from the germline J gene. The rearrangement links TRBV29-1 to TRBJ2-5; D is perhaps TRBD1 (5 bases). Germline loops: CDR1 SQVTM, CDR2 ANQGSEA. CDR3 length: 12 amino acids. Trimming removed 6 bases at V and 4 bases at J, with 12 bases between. The sequenced CDR3 bases are TGCAGCGTATCCGACAGTTCAGAGACC. It yields the protein CSVSDSSET. The full CDR3 protein reads CSVSDSSETQYF. Full variable domain (rest looked up from reference TRBV29-1 and TRBJ2-5): SAVISQKPSRDICQRGTSLTIQCQVDSQVTMMFWYRQQPGQSLTLIATANQGSEATYESGFVIDKFPISRPNLTFSTLTVSNMSPEDSSIYLCSVSDSSETQYFGPGTRLLVL.

The table lists this clone with many counts. At one of its ends the junction is not consistent with the germline gene, which may arise from a read error. The read ends 3 residues before the CDR3 terminus; that terminus is restored from the germline J gene. The J gene is TRBJ2-5, the V gene TRBV4-2, with 7 bases matching TRBD2. CDR1 is LGHNA and CDR2 is YNFKEQ in the germline V gene. The CDR3 has 14 amino acids. Partial CDR3 DNA: TGCGCCAGCAGCCAAAAGTGGGGGGGAGAGACC. This codes for CASSQKWGGET. The entire CDR3 protein is CASSQKWGGETQYF.

This clone showed up just a few times. Read sequence stops 3 residues before the CDR3 end, and the germline J gene provides the missing end. The J gene is TRBJ2-1, the V gene TRBV19; D is possibly TRBD1 (6 bases). Trimming removed 0 bases from V and 2 bases from J, with 11 bases in between. Germline V gene data show CDR1 as LNHDA and CDR2 as SQIVND (reference sequence). This CDR3 spans 16 amino acids. The CDR3 DNA, read in part, is TGTGCCAGTAGTATAGAACAGGGTACGCCCTACAATGAG. Protein: CASSIEQGTPYNE. The whole CDR3 is CASSIEQGTPYNEQFF.

This clone was seen ten or more times. The CDR3 end is not reached by the read, which stops 3 residues before it; the germline J gene fills it in. The chain couples TRBV28 to TRBJ2-7; 9 bases fit TRBD1. The CDR3 is 15 residues long. Germline V gene lookup returns CDR1 MDHEN and CDR2 SYDVKM. After removal of 5 bases from V and 2 bases from J, the junction contained 7 bases not matched to a gene. The sequenced part of the CDR3 DNA is TGTGCCAGCAGTCCGCTGGGACAGGGAGCCTACGAG. Its protein product is CASSPLGQGAYE. The full CDR3 reads CASSPLGQGAYEQYF.

In its sample, this clone was seen many times. The CDR3 end is not reached by the read, which stops 3 residues before it; the germline J gene fills it in. This chain joins TRBV19 and TRBJ2-7, with 8 nucleotides matching TRBD2. From germline, CDR1 is LNHDA and CDR2 SQIVND (reference sequence). The CDR3 extends over 19 amino acids. With 5 bases clipped from V and 3 bases from J, the junction kept 21 bases outside the gene matches. This CDR3 reads CASSSPYAREVLPYYEQYF. The covered CDR3 bases are TGTGCCAGTAGTTCCCCTTATGCGCGGGAGGTACTTCCATACTACGAG.

This clone was detected many times. The read terminates 3 residues before the CDR3 end, so the remaining end is supplied by the germline J gene. The gene calls are TRBV5-1 and TRBJ2-1, with D uncertain. The germline V gene has CDR1 SGHRS and CDR2 YFSETQ. The CDR3 spans 15 residues. Trimming stripped 4 bases from V and 4 bases from J, with 15 bases between. The sequenced part of the CDR3 DNA is TGCGCCAGCAGCCCCGGCGGCCTTGTATACAATGAG. The encoded protein is CASSPGGLVYNE. The entire CDR3 sequence reads CASSPGGLVYNEQFF.

This clone was counted many times. The read gets to within 3 residues of the CDR3 end, and the germline J gene fills in the rest. The chain joins TRBV10-3 to TRBJ2-7, with TRBD1 identical over 8 bases. The trim removed 0 bases at V and 5 bases at J, leaving 12 bases unmatched. Germline V CDR1 and CDR2: ENHRY, SYGVKD. The CDR3 totals 17 residues. CDR3 DNA, as far as it was read: TGTGCCATCAGTGAGTCTCAGGGGGCGGATTTAGTGAACGAG. Amino acids: CAISESQGADLVNE. Given in full, the CDR3 is CAISESQGADLVNEQYF.

This clone was detected only a few times. The read comes to an end 3 residues before the CDR3 does, leaving the germline J gene to fill in the end. The V gene is TRBV6-1, the J gene TRBJ2-1; D remains ambiguous. Germline CDR1 reads MNHNS; CDR2 reads SASEGT. The CDR3 is 14 residues long. Trimming left V 4 bases short and J 0 bases short, with 7 bases between. This chain's CDR3 is CASSGASSYNEQFF. CDR3 bases read: TGTGCCAGCAGTGGGGCAAGCTCCTACAATGAG.

There are many counts of this clone. The read is 3 residues too short to cover the CDR3 end, so that end is filled in from the germline J gene. The rearrangement joins TRBV30 to TRBJ2-1; 10 bases are shared with TRBD1. Germline V CDR1 and CDR2: GTSNPN, SVGIG (reference sequence). This CDR3 region has 14 residues. V was clipped by 4 bases and J by 8 bases; unmatched bases: 8. CDR3 protein: CAWKDGTGDHEQFF. Incomplete CDR3 DNA: TGTGCCTGGAAGGATGGGACAGGGGATCATGAG.

Ten or more counts support this clone. The read ends 3 residues before the CDR3 terminus; that terminus is restored from the germline J gene. The rearrangement joins TRBV18 to TRBJ1-1, with D maybe TRBD1 (6 bases). From germline, CDR1 is KGHSH and CDR2 LQKENI. The germline V and J ends were trimmed by 8 bases and 0 bases, with 10 bases remaining between them. The CDR3 is 13 amino acids. The sequenced part of the CDR3 DNA is TGTGCCAGCCACAGGGATCTGAACACTGAA. It translates to CASHRDLNTE. The CDR3 in its entirety is CASHRDLNTEAFF. Supplemented by reference TRBV18 and TRBJ1-1, the full variable domain reads NAGVMQNPRHLVRRRGQEARLRCSPMKGHSHVYWYRQLPEEGLKFMVYLQKENIIDESGMPKERFSAEFPKEGPSILRIQQVVRGDSAAYFCASHRDLNTEAFFGQGTRLTVV.

This clone was counted many times. Read sequence stops 3 residues before the CDR3 end, and the germline J gene provides the missing end. The chain has TRBV5-1 and TRBJ2-5, with TRBD2 matching 12 bases. This CDR3 has 18 amino acids. V lost 9 bases to trimming and J lost 2 bases; unmatched junction nucleotides: 17. The germline V gene has CDR1 SGHRS and CDR2 YFSETQ. This CDR3 is CATQIGLAGSVGQETQYF. CDR3 DNA (partial): TGCGCCACCCAAATAGGACTAGCGGGATCCGTCGGTCAAGAGACC.

This clone was observed many times. The CDR3 spells CSATPPGRNYEQYF. The part of the CDR3 DNA that was read is TGCAGCGCCACCCCCCCGGGTAGAAACTACGAG. The J gene is TRBJ2-7, the V gene TRBV29-1; D is unclear. Read coverage stops 3 residues before the CDR3 terminus; the germline J gene supplies the remainder. The CDR3 totals 14 residues. CDR1 and CDR2 from the germline V gene are SQVTM and ANQGSEA. V was trimmed by 7 bases and J by 3 bases, leaving 19 bases between them.

A few counts support this clone. The read terminates 3 residues ahead of where the CDR3 ends, so the germline J gene completes it. This chain connects TRBV7-9 to TRBJ2-7, with 8 nucleotides matching TRBD1. The V and J ends lost 4 bases and 2 bases, in that order; junction bases with no gene match: 1. Germline V gene lookup returns CDR1 SEHNR and CDR2 FQNEAQ (reference sequence). The CDR3 is 13 residues long. CDR3 residues: CASSSGGAYEQYF. CDR3 DNA (partial): TGTGCCAGCAGCTCAGGGGGCGCCTACGAG.

At least ten counts were recorded for this clone. From the germline J gene comes the end of the CDR3, since the read stops 3 residues before it. This rearrangement joins TRBV7-2 to TRBJ1-1; the D is unclear. Germline values: CDR1 SGHTA, CDR2 FQGNSA. V was clipped by 3 bases and J by 4 bases, with 9 bases between them. This CDR3 contains 13 residues. The covered CDR3 bases are TGTGCCAGCAGCTTTCAGGTGGGCACTGAA. It codes for CASSFQVGTE. The CDR3 in its entirety is CASSFQVGTEAFF.

This clone was counted at least ten times. The read is 3 residues too short to cover the CDR3 end, so that end is filled in from the germline J gene. The V and J genes are TRBV20-1 and TRBJ2-7; D is possibly TRBD1 or TRBD2 (5 bases each). Per the germline V gene, CDR1 is DFQATT and CDR2 is SNEGSKA (reference sequence). The CDR3 length is 14 residues. Trimming removed 6 bases from V and 3 bases from J, with 18 bases in between. Partial CDR3 DNA: TGCAGTGCCCCGCAGGAAGGGGAGTACTACGAG. It codes for CSAPQEGEYYE. The CDR3 reads in full as CSAPQEGEYYEQYF.

This clone has a count of ten or more. The CDR3 protein is CASSSGLAGGTQYF. The sequenced CDR3 bases are TGTGCCAGCAGCTCCGGACTAGCGGGGGGTACC. The chain uses TRBV11-3 and TRBJ2-5; 14 nucleotides agree with TRBD2. The CDR3 goes on 3 residues after the read ends, and that part is filled in from the germline J gene. The CDR3 extends over 14 amino acids. The germline gives CDR1 SGHNT, CDR2 YENEEA.

This clone has more than one count but fewer than ten. This may stem from a read error, because a much larger clone lies one nucleotide away. With the read ending 3 residues before the CDR3 end, the germline J gene is used to fill in that end. This sequence joins TRBV5-5 and TRBJ2-2, with unresolved D. Looked up from germline, CDR1 is SGHKS and CDR2 is YYEKEE (reference sequence). The CDR3 extends over 13 amino acids. The CDR3 DNA, read in part, is TGTGCCAGCAGCCCCCTCCGCGATTCACCG. Translation gives CASSPLRDSP. In full, the CDR3 is CASSPLRDSPLFF.

Ten or more counts support this clone. The read stops 3 residues short of the end of the CDR3; the missing end is completed from the germline J gene. The rearrangement links TRBV20-1 to TRBJ2-5; 10 bases are a match to TRBD2. The J segment lost 2 bases and the V segment lost 3 bases, leaving 6 bases of the junction unmatched. This CDR3 is built from 15 residues. CDR1 DFQATT and CDR2 SNEGSKA come from the germline V gene (reference sequence). CDR3 protein: CSASRPGLAQETQYF. The CDR3 bases that were read are TGCAGTGCTAGCAGGCCGGGACTAGCGCAAGAGACC.

This clone was seen repeatedly, ten times or more. The observed sequence ends 3 residues before the CDR3 terminus, with the missing tail filled in from the germline J gene. The chain recombines TRBV29-1 with TRBJ2-5, with 8 bases lining up with TRBD1. Looked up from germline, CDR1 is SQVTM and CDR2 is ANQGSEA. Trimming cost V 4 bases and J 4 bases; bases outside gene matches: 5. The CDR3 sequence is 13 residues long. The CDR3 here is CSVGQTGAETQYF. CDR3 DNA, as far as it was read: TGCAGCGTTGGCCAGACAGGGGCAGAGACC. Together with reference TRBV29-1 and TRBJ2-5, the CDR3 gives the full variable domain: SAVISQKPSRDICQRGTSLTIQCQVDSQVTMMFWYRQQPGQSLTLIATANQGSEATYESGFVIDKFPISRPNLTFSTLTVSNMSPEDSSIYLCSVGQTGAETQYFGPGTRLLVL.

This clone showed up many times. The CDR3 extends 3 residues past the end of the read, so its final part is completed from the germline J gene. This chain connects TRBV19 to TRBJ2-7; the D gene is possibly TRBD1 (5 bases). Between the trimmed V and J ends, which lost 5 bases and 2 bases, there was a span of 10 bases. Per germline, CDR1 LNHDA and CDR2 SQIVND (reference sequence). The CDR3 runs to 13 residues. This CDR3 reads CASSATEAYEQYF. Partial CDR3 DNA: TGTGCCAGTAGTGCGACAGAGGCCTACGAG.